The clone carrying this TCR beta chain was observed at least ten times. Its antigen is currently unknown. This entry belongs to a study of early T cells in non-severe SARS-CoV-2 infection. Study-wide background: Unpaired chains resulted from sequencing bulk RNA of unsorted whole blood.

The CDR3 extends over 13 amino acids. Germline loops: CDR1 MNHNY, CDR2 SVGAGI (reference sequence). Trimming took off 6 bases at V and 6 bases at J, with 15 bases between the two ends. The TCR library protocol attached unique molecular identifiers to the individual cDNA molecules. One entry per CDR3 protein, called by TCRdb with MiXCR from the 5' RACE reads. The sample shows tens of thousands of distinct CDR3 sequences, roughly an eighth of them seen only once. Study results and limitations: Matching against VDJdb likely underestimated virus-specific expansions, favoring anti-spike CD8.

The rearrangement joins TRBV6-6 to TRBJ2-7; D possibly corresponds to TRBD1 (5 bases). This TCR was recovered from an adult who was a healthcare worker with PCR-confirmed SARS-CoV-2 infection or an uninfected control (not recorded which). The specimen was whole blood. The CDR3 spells CASSSGYGSEQYF. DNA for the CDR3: TGTGCCAGCAGCTCAGGGTATGGCTCCGAGCAGTACTTC.